A selection of T cell receptor beta chains follows, all from one sample in a study of identical twins. TCRdb independently ran MiXCR on the 5' RACE reads; one entry per CDR3 protein. The repertoire holds around 530,000 distinct CDR3 sequences, with 13% to 15% as singletons. This same sample was also part of a study on yellow fever vaccine responses in identical twins.

The specimen was CD4+ T cells sorted from blood. The source is a woman aged 18-29 years in good health. Each CDR3 is given with its conserved first and last residue. D genes are given only for firm matches. The size entry is marked missing in some rows and otherwise reads once, few, many or a size class.

j_gene	v_gene	abundance	d_gene	CDR3aa	CDR3nt
TRBJ2-7	TRBV7-9	few	.	CASSLGPPVSGGEQYF	TGTGCCAGCAGCTTAGGGCCGCCAGTCAGCGGAGGGGAGCAGTACTTC
TRBJ2-1	TRBV29-1	many	.	CSVGEFEQFF	TGCAGCGTGGGGGAGTTTGAGCAGTTCTTC
TRBJ2-3	TRBV7-2	.	TRBD2	CASSSERGGTDTQYF	TGTGCCAGCAGCTCGGAGCGGGGGGGCACAGATACGCAGTATTTT
TRBJ2-5	TRBV24-1	few	.	CATSDGRLGETQYF	TGTGCCACCAGTGATGGGCGTCTCGGGGAGACCCAGTACTTC
TRBJ2-5	TRBV5-1	few	.	CASSPISGVETQYF	TGCGCCAGCAGCCCGATTTCGGGGGTAGAGACCCAGTACTTC
TRBJ2-5	TRBV5-1	few	.	CASSFGGSQETQYF	TGCGCCAGCAGTTTTGGAGGGAGTCAAGAGACCCAGTACTTC
TRBJ2-7	TRBV5-1	few	.	CASSLGRTAYEQYF	TGCGCCAGCAGCTTGGGTCGGACAGCCTACGAGCAGTACTTC
TRBJ1-2	TRBV15	.	.	CATTRVRGGGGYTF	TGTGCCACCACCAGAGTACGCGGGGGCGGCGGCTACACCTTC
TRBJ2-1	TRBV2	few	TRBD2	CASSEGVVWGLSDEQFF	TGTGCCAGCAGTGAAGGGGTCGTTTGGGGACTATCCGATGAGCAGTTCTTC
TRBJ2-3	TRBV7-3	.	TRBD2	CASSLIGTSGSYTQYF	TGTGCCAGCAGCTTAATTGGCACTAGCGGGAGCTATACGCAGTATTTT
TRBJ2-3	TRBV7-9	few	.	CASSLKPRDTQYF	TGTGCCAGCAGCTTGAAACCGCGGGATACGCAGTATTTT
TRBJ1-2	TRBV5-1	few	.	CASSGGIYGYTF	TGCGCCAGTTCTGGGGGAATCTATGGCTACACCTTC
TRBJ1-5	TRBV16	.	.	CASSQLESNQPQHF	TGTGCCAGCAGCCAATTAGAAAGCAATCAGCCCCAGCATTTT
TRBJ2-1	TRBV3-1	.	.	CASSQALQAPEQFF	TGTGCCAGCAGCCAAGCCCTCCAGGCCCCTGAGCAGTTCTTC
TRBJ2-7	TRBV11-3	.	.	CASSPRTSSYEQYF	TGTGCCAGCAGCCCAAGGACAAGCTCCTACGAGCAGTACTTC
TRBJ2-3	TRBV3-1	few	TRBD1	CASSPLGGTGAETQYF	TGTGCCAGCAGCCCTTTGGGCGGGACAGGGGCGGAAACGCAGTATTTT
TRBJ2-5	TRBV3-1	few	.	CASSQEYGRVQETQYF	TGTGCCAGCAGCCAAGAATATGGGCGGGTGCAAGAGACCCAGTACTTC
TRBJ2-2	TRBV6-2/TRBV6-3	.	.	CASSWRKTGELFF	TGTGCCAGCAGTTGGAGGAAAACCGGGGAGCTGTTTTTT
TRBJ1-2	TRBV12-3/TRBV12-4	.	TRBD1	CASATSGTAYGYTF	TGTGCCAGCGCAACTTCCGGGACAGCTTATGGCTACACCTTC
TRBJ2-1	TRBV20-1	few	.	CSASTRTRAYEQFF	TGCAGTGCTTCGACCCGGACAAGAGCTTATGAGCAGTTCTTC
TRBJ2-7	TRBV3-1	.	.	CASSHQRGKTYEQYF	TGTGCCAGCAGCCACCAAAGGGGAAAGACCTACGAGCAGTACTTC
TRBJ1-2	TRBV12-3/TRBV12-4	few	TRBD1	CASNQRQGAFGYTF	TGTGCCAGCAACCAGAGACAGGGGGCCTTTGGCTACACCTTC
TRBJ2-7	TRBV28	many	.	CASPRTSDSYEQYF	TGTGCCAGCCCCCGGACCTCAGACTCCTACGAGCAGTACTTC
TRBJ2-3	TRBV5-1	few	.	CASSSRNPLSTDTQYF	TGCGCCAGCAGCTCCCGAAACCCCCTTAGCACAGATACGCAGTATTTT
TRBJ2-1	TRBV4-1	.	.	CASSQDRGKAPDEQFF	TGCGCCAGCAGCCAAGATAGAGGGAAGGCCCCGGATGAGCAGTTCTTC
TRBJ1-3	TRBV3-1	many	.	CASSDRGSGNTIYF	TGTGCCAGCAGCGATAGGGGTTCTGGAAACACCATATATTTT
TRBJ2-1	TRBV7-6	.	TRBD1	CASSTTKQGNEQFF	TGTGCCAGCAGCACTACGAAACAGGGGAATGAGCAGTTCTTC
TRBJ2-7	TRBV12-3/TRBV12-4	.	TRBD2	CASSFSSGRGDSSYEQYF	TGTGCCAGCAGTTTTTCTAGCGGGAGAGGGGATAGCTCCTACGAGCAGTACTTC
TRBJ2-2	TRBV25-1	.	.	CASSGSRGSGTGELFF	TGTGCCAGCAGTGGCTCGAGAGGGTCTGGCACCGGGGAGCTGTTTTTT
TRBJ2-7	TRBV5-1	.	TRBD1	CASSLGRGLYEQYF	TGCGCCAGCAGCTTGGGCAGGGGGCTCTACGAGCAGTACTTC
TRBJ2-1	TRBV20-1	few	TRBD2	CSAHPSGRPNNEQFF	TGCAGTGCCCATCCTAGCGGGAGGCCAAACAATGAGCAGTTCTTC
TRBJ1-1	TRBV5-1	many	.	CASRPQQGDTEAFF	TGCGCCAGCAGACCTCAACAGGGTGACACTGAAGCTTTCTTT
TRBJ2-3	TRBV20-1	.	.	CSAESGYSTDTQYF	TGCAGTGCTGAAAGCGGATATAGCACAGATACGCAGTATTTT
TRBJ2-3	TRBV5-1	.	TRBD2	CASSPGLAGGPARTDTQYF	TGCGCCAGCAGCCCAGGACTAGCGGGAGGGCCGGCCCGCACAGATACGCAGTATTTT
TRBJ2-3	TRBV3-1	few	TRBD2	CASSRGRAGSTDTQYF	TGTGCCAGCAGCCGAGGTCGAGCGGGGAGCACAGATACGCAGTATTTT
TRBJ2-5	TRBV11-1	.	TRBD2	CASGSGTQQTQYF	TGTGCCAGCGGAAGCGGGACCCAACAGACCCAGTACTTC
TRBJ2-2	TRBV11-1	few	.	CASSPIGAGELFF	TGTGCCAGCAGCCCCATAGGTGCCGGGGAGCTGTTTTTT
TRBJ2-2	TRBV9	.	TRBD2	CASSVGPSGSPGELFF	TGTGCCAGCAGCGTAGGGCCTAGCGGCAGCCCCGGGGAGCTGTTTTTT
TRBJ2-3	TRBV12-3/TRBV12-4	few	.	CASSSPGIRTQYF	TGTGCCAGCAGTTCCCCCGGGATCCGTACGCAGTATTTT
TRBJ2-1	TRBV29-1	many	.	CSVEEGSPLRYNEQFF	TGCAGCGTTGAAGAGGGTAGCCCATTGAGGTACAATGAGCAGTTCTTC
TRBJ2-5	TRBV5-1	few	.	CASSLSEGGVQETQYF	TGCGCCAGCAGCTTGTCGGAGGGTGGGGTTCAAGAGACCCAGTACTTC
TRBJ2-5	TRBV5-1	.	TRBD1	CASSFADRDQETQYF	TGCGCCAGCAGCTTTGCCGACAGGGACCAAGAGACCCAGTACTTC
TRBJ1-1	TRBV3-1	many	.	CASSPGTLNTEAFF	TGTGCCAGCAGCCCCGGGACCCTGAACACTGAAGCTTTCTTT
TRBJ2-1	TRBV5-1	few	.	CASSLPGVSYNEQFF	TGCGCCAGCAGCTTACCAGGGGTTTCCTACAATGAGCAGTTCTTC
TRBJ2-1	TRBV5-6	.	.	CASSRLGNEQFF	TGTGCCAGCAGCCGTCTAGGCAATGAGCAGTTCTTC
TRBJ1-5	TRBV6-5	few	TRBD1	CASSYVTGAGNQPQHF	TGTGCCAGCAGTTACGTCACAGGGGCGGGCAATCAGCCCCAGCATTTT
TRBJ2-1	TRBV10-3	few	TRBD2	CAIRKTSGPYNEQFF	TGTGCCATCAGGAAGACTAGCGGGCCGTACAATGAGCAGTTCTTC
TRBJ2-7	TRBV2	.	TRBD2	CASSTRPRTSGSYEQYF	TGTGCCAGCAGTACTCGACCTAGGACTAGCGGGAGCTACGAGCAGTACTTC
TRBJ2-3	TRBV7-6	few	TRBD1	CASSLGTAASTDTQYF	TGTGCCAGCAGCCTCGGGACAGCGGCTAGCACAGATACGCAGTATTTT
TRBJ1-2	TRBV10-3	few	TRBD1	CANGGQDYGYTF	TGTGCCAACGGGGGACAGGACTATGGCTACACCTTC
TRBJ2-7	TRBV28	.	.	CATTGAASGSLVVYEQYF	TGTGCCACGACAGGGGCGGCTAGCGGAAGTTTAGTCGTCTACGAGCAGTACTTC
TRBJ2-4	TRBV27	.	.	CASSATSRENIQYF	TGTGCCAGCAGTGCGACCTCCAGAGAAAACATTCAGTACTTC
TRBJ2-1	TRBV20-1	once	TRBD2	CSATGGTSGVSYNEQFF	TGCAGTGCTACCGGGGGGACTAGCGGGGTTTCCTACAATGAGCAGTTCTTC
TRBJ2-7	TRBV6-1	.	.	CASSELQGPYEQYF	TGTGCCAGCAGTGAATTGCAGGGCCCCTACGAGCAGTACTTC
TRBJ2-7	TRBV7-3	few	.	CASSYTGSPVHEQYF	TGTGCCAGCAGCTACACAGGGAGCCCGGTCCACGAGCAGTACTTC
TRBJ2-7	TRBV5-6	few	TRBD1	CASSKQPRRGRVSYEQYF	TGTGCCAGCAGCAAGCAGCCACGAAGGGGGCGGGTTTCCTACGAGCAGTACTTC